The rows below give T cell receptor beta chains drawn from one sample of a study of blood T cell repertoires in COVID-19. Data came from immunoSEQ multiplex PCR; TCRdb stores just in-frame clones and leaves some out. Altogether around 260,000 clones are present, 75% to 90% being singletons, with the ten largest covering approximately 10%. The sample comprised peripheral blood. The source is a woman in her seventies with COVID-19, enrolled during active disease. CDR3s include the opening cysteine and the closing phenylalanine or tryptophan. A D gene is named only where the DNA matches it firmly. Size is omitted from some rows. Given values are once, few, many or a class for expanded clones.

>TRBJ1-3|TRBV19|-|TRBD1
CASSIQSAGTGRNTIYF
TGTGCCAGTAGTATCCAAAGCGCCGGGACAGGGAGAAACACCATATATTTT
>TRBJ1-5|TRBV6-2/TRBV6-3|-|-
CASSDRFNQPQHF
TGTGCCAGCAGCGACAGATTCAATCAGCCCCAGCATTTT
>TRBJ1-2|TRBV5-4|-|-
CASSPDRGYYGYTF
TGTGCCAGCAGCCCCGACAGAGGATACTATGGCTACACCTTC
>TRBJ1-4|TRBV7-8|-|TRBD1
CASSTGVRKLFF
TGTGCCAGCAGTACAGGGGTTCGAAAACTGTTTTTT
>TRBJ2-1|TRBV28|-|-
CASSPLGDGGSEFF
TGTGCCAGCAGCCCCTTGGGTGATGGCGGGTCTGAATTCTTC
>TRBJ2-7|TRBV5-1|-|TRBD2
CASSLLLAGGTQYF
TGCGCCAGCAGCTTGCTACTCGCGGGAGGTACGCAGTACTTC
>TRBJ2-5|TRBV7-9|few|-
CASLTSEETQYF
TGTGCCAGCTTGACTAGTGAAGAGACCCAGTACTTC
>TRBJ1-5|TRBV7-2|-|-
CASSFSGRAQQPQHF
TGTGCCAGCAGCTTTTCGGGCAGGGCCCAACAGCCCCAGCATTTT
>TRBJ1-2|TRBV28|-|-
CASSLPDSENGYTF
TGTGCCAGCAGCCTACCGGACAGCGAGAATGGCTACACCTTC
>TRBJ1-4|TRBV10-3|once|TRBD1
CAISDGTGGGMEKLFF
TGTGCCATCAGTGATGGGACAGGCGGGGGAATGGAAAAACTGTTTTTT
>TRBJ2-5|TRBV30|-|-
CAWSDGLGETQYF
TGTGCCTGGAGTGACGGGTTAGGAGAGACCCAGTACTTC
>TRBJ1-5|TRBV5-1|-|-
CASSLGAGANQPQHF
TGCGCCAGCAGCCTAGGGGCAGGGGCTAATCAGCCCCAGCATTTT
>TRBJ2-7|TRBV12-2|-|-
CASRHNQTSGDSYEQYF
TGTGCAAGTCGCCACAATCAAACTAGCGGGGACTCCTACGAGCAGTACTTC
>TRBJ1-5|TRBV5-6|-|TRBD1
CASSRRGRLNQPQHF
TGTGCCAGCAGTCGGAGGGGGCGTCTCAATCAGCCCCAGCATTTT
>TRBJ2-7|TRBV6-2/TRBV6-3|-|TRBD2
CASRYGLGEQYF
TGTGCCAGCAGATACGGACTAGGCGAGCAGTACTTC
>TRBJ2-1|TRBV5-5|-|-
CASSFGGDNEQFF
TGTGCCAGCAGCTTCGGCGGAGACAATGAGCAGTTCTTC
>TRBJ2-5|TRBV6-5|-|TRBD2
CASSYRTSGRETQYF
TGTGCCAGCAGTTACCGGACTAGCGGTAGGGAGACCCAGTACTTC
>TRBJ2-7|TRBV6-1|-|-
CASSEGPGYYEQYF
TGTGCCAGCAGTGAAGGGCCAGGGTACTACGAGCAGTACTTC
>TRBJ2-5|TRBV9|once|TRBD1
CASSTQHADRVTQYF
TGTGCCAGCAGCACCCAGCATGCCGACAGGGTGACCCAGTACTTC
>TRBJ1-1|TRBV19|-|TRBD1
CASSSSGGALSEAFF
TGTGCCAGTAGTAGCTCAGGGGGCGCATTATCTGAAGCTTTCTTT
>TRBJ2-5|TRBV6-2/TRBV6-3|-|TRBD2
CASSYGRLAGETQYF
TGTGCCAGCAGTTACGGGAGACTAGCGGGAGAGACCCAGTACTTC
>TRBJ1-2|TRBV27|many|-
CASSLRGMNYGYTF
TGTGCCAGCAGTTTGAGGGGGATGAACTATGGCTACACCTTC
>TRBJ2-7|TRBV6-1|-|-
CASSDRDEQYF
TGTGCCAGCAGTGACAGGGACGAGCAGTACTTC
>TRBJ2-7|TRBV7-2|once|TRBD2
CASSFGGTYEQYF
TGTGCCAGCAGCTTCGGGGGGACCTACGAGCAGTACTTC
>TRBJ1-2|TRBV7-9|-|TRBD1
CASSLAAGGVKGYTF
TGTGCCAGCAGCCTTGCCGCAGGGGGCGTTAAAGGCTACACCTTC
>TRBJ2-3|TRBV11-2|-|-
CASGSSDTQYF
TGTGCCAGTGGGAGTTCGGATACGCAGTATTTT
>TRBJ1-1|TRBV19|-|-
CATARGSTVNTEAFF
TGTGCCACTGCAAGAGGATCGACGGTGAACACTGAAGCTTTCTTT
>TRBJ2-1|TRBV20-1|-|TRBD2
CSASGLAGVNEQFF
TGCAGTGCTAGTGGCCTAGCGGGAGTCAATGAGCAGTTCTTC
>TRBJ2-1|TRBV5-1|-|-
CASSLRTDNEQFF
TGCGCCAGCAGCTTGCGGACTGACAATGAGCAGTTCTTC
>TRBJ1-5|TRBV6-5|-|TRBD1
CASSSLGTGVDQPQHF
TGTGCCAGCAGTTCCCTTGGGACAGGGGTTGATCAGCCCCAGCATTTT
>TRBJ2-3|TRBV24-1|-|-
CATLTNTQYF
TGTGCCACTCTGACAAATACGCAGTATTTT
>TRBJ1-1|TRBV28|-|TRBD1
CASSWGTGDTEAFF
TGTGCCAGCAGTTGGGGGACAGGGGACACTGAAGCTTTCTTT
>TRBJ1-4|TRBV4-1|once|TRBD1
CASSQDQGAGTNEKLFF
TGCGCCAGCAGCCAAGATCAGGGGGCAGGGACTAATGAAAAACTGTTTTTT
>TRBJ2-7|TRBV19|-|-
CASSKRQGYEQYF
TGTGCCAGTAGCAAACGACAAGGCTACGAGCAGTACTTC
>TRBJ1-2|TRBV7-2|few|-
CASSGSFGGYTF
TGTGCCAGCAGCGGTAGTTTCGGTGGCTACACCTTC
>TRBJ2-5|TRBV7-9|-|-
CASSRAGGAAETQYF
TGTGCCAGCAGCCGTGCCGGCGGCGCAGCGGAGACCCAGTACTTC
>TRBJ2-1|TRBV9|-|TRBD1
CASSVDGTGGFNEQFF
TGTGCCAGCAGCGTAGACGGGACAGGGGGCTTTAATGAGCAGTTCTTC
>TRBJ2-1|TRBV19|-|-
CASSIARSYNEQFF
TGTGCCAGTAGTATAGCTAGGAGCTACAATGAGCAGTTCTTC